One T cell receptor (beta chain) is described in this entry. This entry comes from a study of shared T cell receptors in the human thymus. This CDR3 comprises 16 residues. In germline, CDR1 is MGHRA, CDR2 YSYEKL. V lost 4 bases and J lost 6; bases outside the gene matches: 8. Profiling relied on immunoSEQ multiplex PCR, and the TCRdb table lists in-frame clones only, not all of them. The sample records a few hundred thousand clones, 85% to 95% being singletons. The clonotype was recovered from a human donor. J is TRBJ2-5 and V is TRBV4-1; the match to TRBD2 covers 13 bases. Source material: thymocytes. For the CDR3, the DNA is TGCGCCAGCAGCCCTGGACTAGCGGGAGAGGTGAAGACCCAGTACTTC. Protein product: CASSPGLAGEVKTQYF.